This section outlines one TCR beta chain sequence together with its context. As yet, its antigen is unknown. This sample was included in a study of CD8 T cell repertoires and HIV-1 epitope variants. CDR3 length equals 15 residues. V was pared by 2 bases and J by 3 bases, with 4 bases of the junction left unmatched. Germline CDR1 SGHRS, CDR2 YFSETQ. TCR beta CDR3 was sequenced at survey depth on immunoSEQ. The protocol was immunoSEQ multiplex PCR, while the TCRdb copy is restricted to in-frame clones and leaves out a portion. Of about 95,000 clones listed, 74% were seen once; the top ten hold roughly 25%. Findings and caveats of the study: Eight or nine antigen-specific TCR beta clonotypes were found; five or six seemed cross-reactive to variants. No clonotypes responded to the TAALDMSHF plasma variant; about five recognized KF9, one HW9.

The sample comprised uncultured baseline CD8+ T cells from peripheral blood mononuclear cells (PBMCs). V and J are TRBV5-1 and TRBJ2-2, with 7 bases matching TRBD1. The receptor was derived from a male donor with HIV. The CDR3 loop reads CASSLKGADTGELFF. CDR3 coding DNA: TGCGCCAGCAGCTTAAAGGGGGCGGACACCGGGGAGCTGTTTTTT.